The 30 T cell receptor beta chains presented below share a single source sample, sequenced in a study of OX40 agonist ivuxolimab in advanced cancers. TCRdb keeps only in-frame clones here, not all; method: immunoSEQ multiplex PCR. The table shows around 75,000 clones, with approximately 80% occurring only once. Sequenced material: CD4+ or CD8+ T cells sorted from blood, taken in a trial of the OX40 agonist ivuxolimab. The receptors come from an adult with an advanced solid tumor such as melanoma, head and neck, liver or kidney cancer.

The gene calls are TRBV18 and TRBJ2-6; no reliable D call. CDR1 and CDR2 (germline): KGHSH, LQKENI. The CDR3 consists of 14 residues. The ends were cut back, 5 bases at V and 0 bases at J, with 5 bases in the middle. In DNA form, the CDR3 reads TGTGCCAGCTCAGGCCTCTCTGGGGCCAACGTCCTGACTTTC. Translation gives CASSGLSGANVLTF. The variable domain in full, with the rest retrieved from reference TRBV18 and TRBJ2-6, is NAGVMQNPRHLVRRRGQEARLRCSPMKGHSHVYWYRQLPEEGLKFMVYLQKENIIDESGMPKERFSAEFPKEGPSILRIQQVVRGDSAAYFCASSGLSGANVLTFGAGSRLTVL.

This CDR3 is CASRGVARAYEQYF. CDR3 bases: TGTGCCAGCAGGGGGGTAGCGAGGGCCTACGAGCAGTACTTC. V usage is TRBV27 and J usage is TRBJ2-7; tentatively, D is TRBD1 or TRBD2 (5 bases each). V lost 6 bases to trimming and J lost 2 bases, with 14 bases between them. The germline CDR1 and CDR2 sequences are MNHEY and SMNVEV (reference sequence). The CDR3 is 14 residues long.

The chain recombines TRBV28 with TRBJ2-7; TRBD1 or TRBD2 may be the D gene (6 bases each). V lost 5 bases and J lost 0, with 26 bases in between. The CDR3 runs 19 residues. Per germline, CDR1 MDHEN and CDR2 SYDVKM. The CDR3 region is CASSPSSVGGDHGSYEQYF. CDR3 sequence (DNA): TGTGCCAGCAGTCCTTCTAGCGTGGGGGGCGATCATGGCTCCTACGAGCAGTACTTC.

The chain combines TRBV5-1 with TRBJ2-7; D is unclear. Trimming pared 4 bases from V and 5 bases from J, leaving 16 bases between. The CDR3 spans 14 residues. Germline-derived CDR1 and CDR2 are SGHRS and YFSETQ. The CDR3 sequence: CASSLRTRVNEQYF. Written as DNA, the CDR3 is TGCGCCAGCAGCCTTCGCACAAGGGTCAACGAGCAGTACTTC. Filled out from reference TRBV5-1 and TRBJ2-7, the complete variable domain reads KAGVTQTPRYLIKTRGQQVTLSCSPISGHRSVSWYQQTPGQGLQFLFEYFSETQRNKGNFPGRFSGRQFSNSRSEMNVSTLELGDSALYLCASSLRTRVNEQYFGPGTRLTVT.

The chain has TRBV11-3 and TRBJ2-6, with D perhaps matching TRBD1 (6 bases). Germline V lookup: CDR1 SGHNT, CDR2 YENEEA. The germline V and J ends were trimmed by 4 bases and 2 bases, with 9 bases remaining between them. CDR3 length: 15 amino acids. The CDR3 region has the DNA TGTGCCAGCAGCTCGACAGGTCCTGGGGCCAACGTCCTGACTTTC. Its translation: CASSSTGPGANVLTF.

This sequence joins TRBV19 and TRBJ1-1; 7 nucleotides match TRBD1. The CDR3 has 17 residues. Losses at the gene ends were 5 bases for V and 3 bases for J; bases not matched to a gene: 15. CDR1 is LNHDA, CDR2 SQIVND, per germline (reference sequence). CDR3 bases: TGTGCCAGTAGTTTTCTACAGGGGCACCAAAGGGACACTGAAGCTTTCTTT. It encodes CASSFLQGHQRDTEAFF.

The chain has TRBV6-6 and TRBJ2-7, with D possibly called TRBD1 or TRBD2 (7 bases each). Germline V gene sequence: CDR1 MNHNY, CDR2 SVGAGI (reference sequence). This CDR3 has 14 residues. Trimming removed 2 bases from V and 6 bases from J, with 14 bases in between. The CDR3 DNA is TGTGCCAGCAGTTACGAGGCCAGGGGGGGCGAGCAGTACTTC. This sequence encodes CASSYEARGGEQYF.

The chain couples TRBV7-2 to TRBJ2-7, with D possibly TRBD1 on 6 matching bases. Germline loops: CDR1 SGHTA, CDR2 FQGNSA. This CDR3 region has 14 residues. V gave up 1 base and J gave up 3 bases, with 10 bases separating them. The chain's CDR3 is CASSLGLQGYEQYF. In DNA form, the CDR3 reads TGTGCCAGCAGCTTAGGGTTACAGGGCTACGAGCAGTACTTC. The whole variable domain, filled in from reference TRBV7-2 and TRBJ2-7, reads GAGVSQSPSNKVTEKGKDVELRCDPISGHTALYWYRQSLGQGLEFLIYFQGNSAPDKSGLPSDRFSAERTGGSVSTLTIQRTQQEDSAVYLCASSLGLQGYEQYFGPGTRLTVT.

A single count supports this clone. The chain has TRBV7-9 and TRBJ1-1, with D maybe TRBD1 (6 bases). Per germline, CDR1 SEHNR and CDR2 FQNEAQ (reference sequence). This CDR3 region has 14 residues. V gave up 4 bases and J gave up 4 bases, with 13 bases separating them. In DNA, the CDR3 is TGTGCCAGCAGCTACTTACAGGGAGTCACTGAAGCTTTCTTT. It codes for CASSYLQGVTEAFF.

This rearrangement joins TRBV5-6 to TRBJ1-6; D ambiguous. Per the germline V gene, CDR1 is SGHDT and CDR2 is YYEEEE. Trimming stripped 0 bases from V and 13 bases from J, with 14 bases between. The CDR3 loop spans 14 amino acids. The CDR3 DNA reads as TGTGCCAGCAGCTTGGAGGCAGTAGGTTTTCCCCTCCACTTT. Amino acids: CASSLEAVGFPLHF.

This chain uses TRBV6-5 with TRBJ1-2; D unresolved. The CDR3 totals 14 residues. V shed 6 bases and J shed 4 bases, with 15 bases lying between them. CDR1 and CDR2 from the germline V gene are MNHEY and SVGAGI. CDR3 sequence: CASRTDRRGYGYTF. The CDR3 DNA reads TGTGCCAGCAGGACCGACCGTCGTGGCTATGGCTACACCTTC.

This clone has a handful of counts. The chain is built from TRBV11-2 and TRBJ2-1; TRBD2 is a possible D gene (6 bases). Germline V gene data show CDR1 as SGHAT and CDR2 as FQNNGV. The CDR3 is made up of 16 amino acids. With 5 bases removed from V and 0 bases from J, the gap between germline ends came to 14 bases. The CDR3 loop is CASSPIGGSSYNEQFF. The CDR3 nucleotides are TGTGCCAGCAGCCCGATCGGGGGTAGCTCCTACAATGAGCAGTTCTTC. Variable domain in full (rest from reference TRBV11-2 and TRBJ2-1): EAGVAQSPRYKIIEKRQSVAFWCNPISGHATLYWYQQILGQGPKLLIQFQNNGVVDDSQLPKDRFSAERLKGVDSTLKIQPAKLEDSAVYLCASSPIGGSSYNEQFFGPGTRLTVL.

V is TRBV12-5 and J is TRBJ2-7, with D possibly being TRBD1 (6 bases). Germline CDR1 reads LGHNT; CDR2 reads FRNRAP. The V end was cut by 6 bases, the J end by 3 bases, with 18 bases between. The CDR3 is 15 residues long. The CDR3 DNA follows: TGTGCTAGTGGCCTGGGACAACCGTCGGGCTACGAGCAGTACTTC. Translation gives CASGLGQPSGYEQYF.

The chain couples TRBV18 to TRBJ1-3; 7 bases map to TRBD1. V gave up 3 bases and J gave up 4 bases; unmatched junction bases: 12. This CDR3 is built from 17 residues. In germline, CDR1 is KGHSH, CDR2 LQKENI. The CDR3 reads CASSPLGDRVAGNTIYF. CDR3 sequence (DNA): TGTGCCAGCTCACCTCTGGGAGACAGGGTCGCGGGAAACACCATATATTTT.

In this sample, this clone turned up a few times. CDR3: CASSLVGRGAATDTQYF. The CDR3 DNA sequence: TGCGCCAGCAGCTTGGTAGGTAGGGGGGCTGCGACAGATACGCAGTATTTT. This chain joins TRBV5-1 and TRBJ2-3, with D possibly being TRBD1 or TRBD2 (6 bases each). The germline V gene has CDR1 SGHRS and CDR2 YFSETQ. The CDR3 totals 17 residues. Deletions cut 0 bases from V and 3 bases from J, with 17 bases between.

The CDR3 DNA follows: TGTGCCAGCAGTTACTCTGACTATGGCTACACCTTC. Protein sequence: CASSYSDYGYTF. V and J are TRBV6-5 and TRBJ1-2; the D is unclear. Trimming shortened V by 0 bases and J by 3 bases, and 2 bases separated the two germline ends. The CDR3 consists of 12 residues. Looked up from germline, CDR1 is MNHEY and CDR2 is SVGAGI.

V is TRBV19 and J is TRBJ1-2; 10 positions match TRBD1. V lost 3 bases and J lost 2; bases outside the gene matches: 9. There are 17 residues in the CDR3. CDR1 LNHDA and CDR2 SQIVND come from the germline V gene (reference sequence). This chain's CDR3 is CASSIGLLGQGNYGYTF. CDR3 bases: TGTGCCAGTAGTATCGGTCTACTGGGACAGGGGAACTATGGCTACACCTTC.

This clone was detected a few times. The rearrangement joins TRBV6-5 to TRBJ1-1, with unresolved D. CDR3 size: 14 residues. Germline CDR1 and CDR2: MNHEY and SVGAGI. The germline V and J ends were trimmed by 10 bases and 0 bases, with 15 bases remaining between them. CDR3 residues: CATARSPMNTEAFF. The CDR3 bases are TGTGCCACCGCAAGGAGTCCTATGAACACTGAAGCTTTCTTT.

The V gene is TRBV5-6, the J gene TRBJ2-2; D tentatively fits TRBD1 or TRBD2 (5 bases each). From germline, CDR1 is SGHDT and CDR2 YYEEEE. The V end lost 0 bases, the J end lost 9 bases, and 6 bases lay between the germline ends. The CDR3 contains 12 residues. CDR3 protein: CASSLGDRELFF. CDR3 coding DNA: TGTGCCAGCAGCTTGGGGGACCGGGAGCTGTTTTTT.

The V and J genes are TRBV7-2 and TRBJ2-1; TRBD2 aligns across 9 bases. CDR1 is SGHTA, CDR2 FQGNSA, per germline. J lost 2 bases, V lost 4 bases, and 6 bases had no gene match. The CDR3 covers 16 residues. The CDR3 coding sequence is TGTGCCAGCAGCTCCCAAGCGGGGGGACCCTACAATGAGCAGTTCTTC. Amino acids: CASSSQAGGPYNEQFF.

The rearrangement uses TRBV7-2 and TRBJ2-3, with D possibly matching TRBD2 (6 bases). This CDR3 is 16 amino acids long. The germline V gene encodes CDR1 SGHTA and CDR2 FQGNSA. Between the trimmed V and J ends, which lost 4 bases and 4 bases, there was a span of 18 bases. CDR3 sequence (DNA): TGTGCCAGCAGCTCGGCACCCGGGCGGGGCCCAGATACGCAGTATTTT. This gives the protein CASSSAPGRGPDTQYF.

This chain connects TRBV28 to TRBJ1-5, with D hard to call. Looked up from germline, CDR1 is MDHEN and CDR2 is SYDVKM. CDR3 size: 13 residues. V was shortened by 7 bases and J by 4 bases, with 11 bases between the two germline ends. The CDR3 region has the DNA TGTGCCAGCAATCCAGTCAGGAATCAGCCCCAGCATTTT. It is translated as CASNPVRNQPQHF.

V gene TRBV5-6 combines with J gene TRBJ1-4; 9 bases align to TRBD1. J was trimmed by 7 bases and V by 5 bases; bases with no gene match: 6. The CDR3 has 14 amino acids. CDR1 and CDR2 from the germline V gene are SGHDT and YYEEEE. The chain's CDR3 is CASRGTGMGEKLFF. The CDR3 nucleotides are TGTGCCAGCAGGGGGACAGGGATGGGTGAAAAACTGTTTTTT.

The chain joins TRBV5-6 to TRBJ2-3; perhaps TRBD2 as D (7 bases). V lost 3 bases and J lost 4, with 15 bases in between. Germline-derived CDR1 and CDR2 are SGHDT and YYEEEE. This CDR3 is 15 amino acids long. This CDR3 is CASSWNTGRADTQYF. CDR3 sequence (DNA): TGTGCCAGCAGCTGGAATACAGGGAGGGCAGATACGCAGTATTTT.

This chain joins TRBV6-1 and TRBJ2-4, with TRBD1 as a possible D gene (5 bases). There are 13 residues in the CDR3. Trimming took 8 bases from V and 0 from J, leaving 8 bases between them. Germline CDR1 is MNHNS and CDR2 is SASEGT. The CDR3 DNA follows: TGTGCCAGCCTACAGGCAGCCAAAAACATTCAGTACTTC. Translated, it gives CASLQAAKNIQYF.

The count of this clone is one. The genes are TRBV19 and TRBJ2-2; 9 bases agree with TRBD1. The CDR3 is 16 amino acids. After removal of 5 bases from V and 3 bases from J, the junction contained 7 bases not matched to a gene. Per germline, CDR1 LNHDA and CDR2 SQIVND (reference sequence). The DNA for the CDR3 is TGTGCCAGTAGTCTCAGGGACAGGGTGTACACCGGGGAGCTGTTTTTT. It encodes CASSLRDRVYTGELFF.

The V and J genes are TRBV7-2 and TRBJ1-1; 10 nucleotides match TRBD1. CDR3 length: 15 amino acids. Germline V gives CDR1 SGHTA, CDR2 FQGNSA. V shed 5 bases, J shed 3 bases, and the junction held 6 bases outside the gene matches. The CDR3 reads CASSLRTGGDTEAFF. CDR3 nucleotides: TGTGCCAGCAGCCTTCGGACAGGGGGTGACACTGAAGCTTTCTTT.

A single count supports this clone. The chain employs TRBV5-8 and TRBJ2-3; D is unresolved. V dropped 2 bases and J dropped 1 base, with 5 bases sitting between them. Per the germline V gene, CDR1 is SGHTS and CDR2 is YDEGEE. The CDR3 has 13 amino acids. The CDR3 is CASSLPGTDTQYF. CDR3 DNA sequence: TGTGCCAGCAGCTTACCGGGCACAGATACGCAGTATTTT.

CDR3 nucleotide sequence: TGTGCCAGCAGTTTATTACAGGGGGAGCAGTTCTTC. This encodes CASSLLQGEQFF. V and J are TRBV28 and TRBJ2-1; TRBD1 matches at 7 bases. There are 12 residues in the CDR3. V was pared by 1 base and J by 10 bases, with 1 base of the junction left unmatched. Germline V gene lookup returns CDR1 MDHEN and CDR2 SYDVKM.

This clone was picked up one time. The chain links TRBV7-9 to TRBJ2-1, with TRBD1 matching over 7 bases. Germline trimming cut 5 bases from V and 7 bases from J; bases unmatched to any gene: 17. CDR1 and CDR2 (germline): SEHNR, FQNEAQ (reference sequence). The CDR3 has 17 residues. This chain's CDR3 is CASSHRVLGTADNEQFF. CDR3 DNA: TGTGCCAGCAGCCACCGCGTTCTAGGGACAGCAGATAATGAGCAGTTCTTC.